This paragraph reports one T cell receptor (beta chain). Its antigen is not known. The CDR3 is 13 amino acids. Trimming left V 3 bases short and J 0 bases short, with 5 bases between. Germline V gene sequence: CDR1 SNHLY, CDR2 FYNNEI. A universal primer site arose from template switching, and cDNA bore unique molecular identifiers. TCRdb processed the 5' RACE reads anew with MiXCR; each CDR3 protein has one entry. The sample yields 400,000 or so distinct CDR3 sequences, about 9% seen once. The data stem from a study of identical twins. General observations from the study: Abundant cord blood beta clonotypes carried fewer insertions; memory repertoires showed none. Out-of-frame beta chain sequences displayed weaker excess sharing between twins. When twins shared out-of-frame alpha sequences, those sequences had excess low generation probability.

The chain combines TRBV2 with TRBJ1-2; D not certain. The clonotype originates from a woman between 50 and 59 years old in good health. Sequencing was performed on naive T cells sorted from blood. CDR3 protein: CASSDEPNYGYTF. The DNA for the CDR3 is TGTGCCAGCAGTGACGAACCTAACTATGGCTACACCTTC.